This T cell receptor (beta chain) was identified during a study of shared T cell receptors in the human thymus. Sequencing used immunoSEQ multiplex PCR; TCRdb keeps in-frame clones, though not all of them. The sample has hundreds of thousands of clones, 70% to 90% seen once. CDR3 length equals 17 residues. Germline V gives CDR1 LGHNA, CDR2 YSLEER. V was clipped by 2 bases and J by 4 bases; unmatched bases: 9. This sample also belongs to another study, concerning human thymus T cells. That paper states: Related research has reported that thymic repertoires overlap highly among unrelated individuals.

Sequenced: thymocytes. The clonotype comes from a boy younger than two with a congenital heart defect. The J gene is TRBJ1-4, the V gene TRBV4-3; 8 bases fit TRBD1. CDR3 nucleotides: TGCGCCAGCAGCCAACCGCGTGGCAGGGGGCGTAATGAAAAACTGTTTTTT. It codes for CASSQPRGRGRNEKLFF.